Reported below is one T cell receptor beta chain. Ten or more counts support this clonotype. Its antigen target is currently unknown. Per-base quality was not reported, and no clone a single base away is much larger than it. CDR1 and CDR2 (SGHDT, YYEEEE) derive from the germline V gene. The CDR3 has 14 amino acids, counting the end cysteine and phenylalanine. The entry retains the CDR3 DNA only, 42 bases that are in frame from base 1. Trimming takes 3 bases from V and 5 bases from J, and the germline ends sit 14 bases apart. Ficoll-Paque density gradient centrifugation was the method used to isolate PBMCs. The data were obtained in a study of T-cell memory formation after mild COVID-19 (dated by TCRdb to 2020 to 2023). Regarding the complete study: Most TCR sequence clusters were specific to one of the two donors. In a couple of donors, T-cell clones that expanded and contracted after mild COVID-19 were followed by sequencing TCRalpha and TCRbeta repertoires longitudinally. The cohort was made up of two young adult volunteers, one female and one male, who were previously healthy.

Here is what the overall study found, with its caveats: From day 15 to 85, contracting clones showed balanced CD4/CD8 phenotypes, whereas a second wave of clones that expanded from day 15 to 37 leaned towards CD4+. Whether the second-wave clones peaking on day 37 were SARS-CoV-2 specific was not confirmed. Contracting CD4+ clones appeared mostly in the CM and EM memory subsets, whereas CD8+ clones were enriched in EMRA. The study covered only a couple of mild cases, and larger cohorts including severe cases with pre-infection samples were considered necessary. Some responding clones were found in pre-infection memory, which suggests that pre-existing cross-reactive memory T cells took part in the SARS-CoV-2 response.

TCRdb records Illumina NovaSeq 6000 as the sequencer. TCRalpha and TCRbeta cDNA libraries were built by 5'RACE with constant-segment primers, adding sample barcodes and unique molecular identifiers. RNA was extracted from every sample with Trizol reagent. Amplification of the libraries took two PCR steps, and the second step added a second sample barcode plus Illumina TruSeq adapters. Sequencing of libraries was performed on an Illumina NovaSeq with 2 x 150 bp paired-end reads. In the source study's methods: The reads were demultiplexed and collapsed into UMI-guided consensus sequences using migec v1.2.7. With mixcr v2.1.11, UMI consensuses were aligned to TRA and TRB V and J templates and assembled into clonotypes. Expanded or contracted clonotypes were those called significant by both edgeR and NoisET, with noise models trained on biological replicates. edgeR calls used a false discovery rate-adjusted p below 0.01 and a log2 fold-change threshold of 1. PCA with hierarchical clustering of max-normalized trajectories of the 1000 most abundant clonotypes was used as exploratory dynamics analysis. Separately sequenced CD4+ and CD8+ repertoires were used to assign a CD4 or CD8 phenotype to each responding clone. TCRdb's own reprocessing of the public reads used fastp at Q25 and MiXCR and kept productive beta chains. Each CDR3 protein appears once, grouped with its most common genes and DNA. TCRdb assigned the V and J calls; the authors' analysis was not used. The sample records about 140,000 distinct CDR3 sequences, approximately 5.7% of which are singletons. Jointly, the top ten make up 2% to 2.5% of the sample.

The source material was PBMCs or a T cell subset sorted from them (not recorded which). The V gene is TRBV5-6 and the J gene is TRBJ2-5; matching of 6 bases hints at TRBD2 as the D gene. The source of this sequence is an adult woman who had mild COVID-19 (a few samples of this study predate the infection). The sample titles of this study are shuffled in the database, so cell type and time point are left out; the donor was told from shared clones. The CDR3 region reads CASSSRRGGETQYF. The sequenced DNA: TGTGCCAGCAGCTCACGTAGAGGAGGGGAGACCCAGTACTTC.